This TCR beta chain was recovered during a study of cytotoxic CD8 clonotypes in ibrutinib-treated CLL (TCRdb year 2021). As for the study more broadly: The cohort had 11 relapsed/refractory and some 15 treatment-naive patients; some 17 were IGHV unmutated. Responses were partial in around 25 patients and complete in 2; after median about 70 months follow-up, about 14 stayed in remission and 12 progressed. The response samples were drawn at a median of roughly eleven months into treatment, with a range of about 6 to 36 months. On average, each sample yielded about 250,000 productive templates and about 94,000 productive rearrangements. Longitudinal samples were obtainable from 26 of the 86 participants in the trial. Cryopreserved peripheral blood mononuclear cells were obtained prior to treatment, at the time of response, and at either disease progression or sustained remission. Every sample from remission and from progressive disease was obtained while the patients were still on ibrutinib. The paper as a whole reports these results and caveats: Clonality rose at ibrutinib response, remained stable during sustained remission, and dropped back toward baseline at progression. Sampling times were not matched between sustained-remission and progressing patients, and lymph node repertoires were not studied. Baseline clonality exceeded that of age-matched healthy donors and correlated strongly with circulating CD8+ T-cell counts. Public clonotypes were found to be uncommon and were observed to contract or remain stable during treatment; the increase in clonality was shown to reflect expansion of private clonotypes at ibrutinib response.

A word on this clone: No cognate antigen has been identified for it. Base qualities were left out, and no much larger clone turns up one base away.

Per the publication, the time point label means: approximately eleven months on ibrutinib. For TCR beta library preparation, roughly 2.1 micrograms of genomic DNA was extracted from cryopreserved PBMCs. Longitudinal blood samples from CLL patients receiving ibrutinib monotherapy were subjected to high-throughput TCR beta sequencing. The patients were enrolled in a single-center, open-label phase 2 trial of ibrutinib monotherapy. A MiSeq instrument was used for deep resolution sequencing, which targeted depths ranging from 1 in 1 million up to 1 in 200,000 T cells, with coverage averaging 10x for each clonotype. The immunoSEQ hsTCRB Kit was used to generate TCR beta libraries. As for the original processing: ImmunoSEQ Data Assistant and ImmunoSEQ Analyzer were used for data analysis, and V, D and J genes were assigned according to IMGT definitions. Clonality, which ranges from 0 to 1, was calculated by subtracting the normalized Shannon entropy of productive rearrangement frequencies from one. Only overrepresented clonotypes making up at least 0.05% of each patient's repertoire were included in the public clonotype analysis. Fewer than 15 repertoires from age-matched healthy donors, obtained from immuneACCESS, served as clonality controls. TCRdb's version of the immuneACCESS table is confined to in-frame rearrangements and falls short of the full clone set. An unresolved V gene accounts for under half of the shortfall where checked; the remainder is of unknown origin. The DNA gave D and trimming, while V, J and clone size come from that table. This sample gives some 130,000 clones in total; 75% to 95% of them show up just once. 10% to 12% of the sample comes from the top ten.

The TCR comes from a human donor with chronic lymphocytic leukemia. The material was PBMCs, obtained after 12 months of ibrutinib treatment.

The bases read TGTGCCAGCAGTCGGGGACTAGTGCCCTCAACGGGGGAGCTGTTTTTT. Its product reads: CASSRGLVPSTGELFF. The chain is made from TRBV27 and TRBJ2-2, and 8 bases in between align with TRBD2. The CDR3 holds 16 amino acids from the cysteine to the phenylalanine. Here the CDR3 DNA is all that survives: 48 bases in frame from base 1. The germline V gene (reference sequence) provides CDR1 MNHEY and CDR2 SMNVEV. V ends up 5 bases short and J 8 bases short, with an unmatched junction base count of 13.